What follows are 31 T cell receptor beta chains derived from one specimen sequenced in a study of PD-1 blockade in classical Hodgkin lymphoma. Data came from immunoSEQ multiplex PCR; TCRdb stores just in-frame clones and leaves some out. The sample holds roughly 31,000 clones, 70% to 80% seen once. Every single patient, without exception, relapsed after autologous stem cell transplantation, and brentuximab vedotin exposure varied. Sequencing was performed on peripheral blood mononuclear cells (PBMCs), taken before the second cycle of nivolumab. The receptor set was obtained from a human donor with classical Hodgkin lymphoma.

In this sample, this clone turned up once. V is TRBV2 and J is TRBJ1-1; no clear D. The CDR3 extends over 14 amino acids. V lost 3 bases and J 1 base, leaving 9 bases between the germline ends. CDR1 and CDR2 (germline): SNHLY, FYNNEI. This CDR3 reads CASSDVAENTEAFF. CDR3 nucleotides: TGTGCCAGCAGTGACGTGGCGGAGAACACTGAAGCTTTCTTT.

This clone has just a few counts. The chain couples TRBV5-4 to TRBJ1-2; D is ambiguous. Germline assignment: CDR1 SGHNT and CDR2 YYREEE (reference sequence). V dropped 4 bases and J dropped 6 bases, with 13 bases sitting between them. The CDR3 length is 13 residues. The CDR3, as DNA: TGTGCCAGCAGCAAGGACCTATGGGATGGCTACACCTTC. It specifies CASSKDLWDGYTF.

Points on this clone: In the same sample, other DNA sequences code for this CDR3. The chain uses TRBV30 and TRBJ1-5; D ambiguous. This CDR3 has 13 residues. Germline V gives CDR1 GTSNPN, CDR2 SVGIG (reference sequence). V gave up 0 bases and J gave up 1 base, with 4 bases separating them. The CDR3 is CAWSVGSNQPQHF. The CDR3 region has the DNA TGTGCCTGGAGTGTGGGGAGCAATCAGCCCCAGCATTTT.

This clone was observed a handful of times. The chain uses TRBV4-1 and TRBJ2-7; 9 bases are a match to TRBD1. The germline gives CDR1 MGHRA, CDR2 YSYEKL. This CDR3 is 16 amino acids long. The V and J ends lost 3 bases and 2 bases, in that order; junction bases with no gene match: 8. CDR3 coding DNA: TGCGCCAGCAGCCAGGGACCCGGGACAGGGACCTACGAGCAGTACTTC. Protein: CASSQGPGTGTYEQYF.

The CDR3 here is CAIERGLTQETQYF. CDR3 in DNA: TGTGCCATAGAGCGGGGTCTCACCCAAGAGACCCAGTACTTC. The chain has TRBV7-9 and TRBJ2-5, with TRBD2 matching 7 bases. This CDR3 is 14 amino acids long. The V and J ends lost 10 bases and 1 base, in that order; junction bases with no gene match: 9. Germline assignment: CDR1 SEHNR and CDR2 FQNEAQ (reference sequence).

The chain's CDR3 is CASSLGLAGGWGYNEQFF. The CDR3 DNA is TGTGCCAGCAGCCTTGGACTAGCGGGAGGGTGGGGATACAATGAGCAGTTCTTC. The chain links TRBV5-6 to TRBJ2-1, with TRBD2 matching 15 bases. The germline V gene encodes CDR1 SGHDT and CDR2 YYEEEE. This CDR3 is built from 18 residues. The V gene end was trimmed by 4 bases and the J gene end by 4 bases; junction bases not matched to a gene: 9.

V and J are TRBV7-3 and TRBJ2-1, with 9 bases that match TRBD2. J gave up 3 bases and V 3 bases, and 3 bases lay outside the gene matches. Germline V lookup: CDR1 SGHTA, CDR2 FQGTGA. The CDR3 is 15 amino acids. DNA for the CDR3: TGTGCCAGCAGCTTGGTAGCGGGAGACTACAATGAGCAGTTCTTC. Its translation: CASSLVAGDYNEQFF.

The chain couples TRBV7-8 to TRBJ1-1, with no clear D. With 0 bases removed from V and 5 bases from J, the gap between germline ends came to 7 bases. This CDR3 spans 13 amino acids. Germline lookup yields CDR1 SGHVS and CDR2 FQNEAQ. The CDR3, as DNA: TGTGCCAGCAGCTTAGCTCGGTTAACTGAAGCTTTCTTT. This codes for CASSLARLTEAFF.

The rearrangement links TRBV7-9 to TRBJ1-4, with a possible D match to TRBD1 (6 bases). This CDR3 is 14 amino acids long. V shed 4 bases and J shed 8 bases, with 14 bases lying between them. The germline V gene encodes CDR1 SEHNR and CDR2 FQNEAQ (reference sequence). The CDR3 here is CASSSGDYSEKLFF. The CDR3 coding sequence is TGTGCCAGCAGCTCAGGGGATTATTCCGAAAAACTGTTTTTT.

V usage is TRBV28 and J usage is TRBJ2-3; D perhaps matches TRBD2 (6 bases). V was pared by 4 bases and J by 4 bases, with 18 bases between. The CDR3 contains 16 residues. Per the germline V gene, CDR1 is MDHEN and CDR2 is SYDVKM. The CDR3 loop is CASSSPRGTGADTQYF. The CDR3 DNA reads as TGTGCCAGCAGTTCTCCTCGGGGGACCGGGGCAGATACGCAGTATTTT.

The chain recombines TRBV28 with TRBJ1-6; 9 nucleotides match TRBD1. The CDR3 totals 18 residues. The J segment lost 0 bases and the V segment lost 2 bases, leaving 5 bases of the junction unmatched. CDR1 is MDHEN and CDR2 is SYDVKM in the germline V gene. CDR3 coding DNA: TGTGCCAGCAGTTTAAGGGGACAGGGTAGCTCCTATAATTCACCCCTCCACTTT. Protein: CASSLRGQGSSYNSPLHF. The full variable domain, its missing parts supplied by reference TRBV28 and TRBJ1-6, is DVKVTQSSRYLVKRTGEKVFLECVQDMDHENMFWYRQDPGLGLRLIYFSYDVKMKEKGDIPEGYSVSREKKERFSLILESASTNQTSMYLCASSLRGQGSSYNSPLHFGNGTRLTVT.

The rearrangement joins TRBV30 to TRBJ2-5, with a possible D match to TRBD1 (6 bases). Looked up from germline, CDR1 is GTSNPN and CDR2 is SVGIG (reference sequence). The CDR3 is 14 residues long. V gave up 2 bases and J gave up 5 bases, with 15 bases separating them. This CDR3 reads CAWSRQAFGETQYF. The DNA for the CDR3 is TGTGCCTGGAGTCGACAGGCGTTCGGGGAGACCCAGTACTTC.

The chain joins TRBV7-8 to TRBJ1-4; 10 bases are a match to TRBD1. This CDR3 region has 14 residues. J lost 7 bases, V lost 5 bases, and 4 bases had no gene match. Per germline, CDR1 SGHVS and CDR2 FQNEAQ. This CDR3 reads CASSVDRGREKLFF. The CDR3 region has the DNA TGTGCCAGCAGCGTCGACAGGGGGCGTGAAAAACTGTTTTTT. The full variable domain, in which reference TRBV7-8 and TRBJ1-4 provide the parts outside the CDR3, is GAGVSQSPRYKVAKRGQDVALRCDPISGHVSLFWYQQALGQGPEFLTYFQNEAQLDKSGLPSDRFFAERPEGSVSTLKIQRTQQEDSAVYLCASSVDRGREKLFFGSGTQLSVL.

V gene TRBV9 combines with J gene TRBJ2-2; 7 nucleotides match TRBD1. The germline V gene encodes CDR1 SGDLS and CDR2 YYNGEE. V shed 1 base, J shed 8 bases, and the junction held 11 bases outside the gene matches. The CDR3 is 16 residues long. CDR3 nucleotide sequence: TGTGCCAGCAGCGTATCCCCGGGACAGCCCCAAGGGGAGCTGTTTTTT. Its translation is CASSVSPGQPQGELFF.

In nucleotides, the CDR3 is TGTGCCACCAGCAGAGATCTTGGGATTGAGCAGTACTTC. Protein sequence: CATSRDLGIEQYF. The chain recombines TRBV15 with TRBJ2-7, with no clear D. The germline gives CDR1 LNHNV, CDR2 YYDKDF (reference sequence). Trimming pared 0 bases from V and 7 bases from J, leaving 10 bases between. The CDR3 is 13 residues long.

This chain uses TRBV19 with TRBJ2-3, with D maybe TRBD2 (5 bases). CDR3 length equals 13 residues. Germline assignment: CDR1 LNHDA and CDR2 SQIVND (reference sequence). V was trimmed by 5 bases and J by 6 bases, leaving 12 bases between them. The DNA of the CDR3 is TGTGCCAGTAGTCCCAGACCGGGGGATACGCAGTATTTT. This encodes CASSPRPGDTQYF.

The chain employs TRBV19 and TRBJ2-2; TRBD1 agrees at 11 bases. This CDR3 comprises 17 residues. Per germline, CDR1 LNHDA and CDR2 SQIVND (reference sequence). V lost 3 bases, J lost 4 bases, and 7 bases stayed unmatched. CDR3 sequence reads: CASSIGPGQGGTGELFF. The CDR3 nucleotides are TGTGCCAGTAGTATTGGCCCGGGACAGGGGGGCACCGGGGAGCTGTTTTTT.

The CDR3 DNA follows: TGTGCCAGCAGCTTAGAAACCCCCCGCGGGACCCAGTACTTC. It yields the protein CASSLETPRGTQYF. The chain couples TRBV7-9 to TRBJ2-5; no reliable D call. The CDR3 loop spans 14 amino acids. The V end lost 1 base, the J end lost 7 bases, and 13 bases lay between the germline ends. CDR1 and CDR2 (germline): SEHNR, FQNEAQ (reference sequence).

This clone was observed a handful of times. The chain links TRBV5-4 to TRBJ2-2; D tentatively fits TRBD1 or TRBD2 (5 bases each). This CDR3 has 15 residues. The V gene's germline CDR1 is SGHNT and CDR2 YYREEE (reference sequence). The V and J ends lost 3 bases and 8 bases respectively, with 17 bases between them. CDR3: CASSSRRGWGGELFF. CDR3 sequence (DNA): TGTGCCAGCAGCTCCCGACGCGGATGGGGGGGGGAGCTGTTTTTT.

The chain uses TRBV7-8 and TRBJ2-5; D is uncertain. Germline values: CDR1 SGHVS, CDR2 FQNEAQ. The CDR3 loop spans 13 amino acids. V lost 2 bases and J lost 2, with 6 bases in between. As DNA, the CDR3 is TGTGCCAGCAGCTTAACAGAACAAGAGACCCAGTACTTC. Translating gives CASSLTEQETQYF.

This chain connects TRBV6-1 to TRBJ2-1; possibly TRBD1 or TRBD2 for D (5 bases each). The V and J ends lost 6 bases and 2 bases respectively, with 11 bases between them. The CDR3 extends over 14 amino acids. Germline lookup yields CDR1 MNHNS and CDR2 SASEGT. The CDR3 reads CASRVGVTYNEQFF. The CDR3 DNA sequence: TGTGCCAGCAGGGTGGGGGTTACCTACAATGAGCAGTTCTTC.

This rearrangement joins TRBV6-6 to TRBJ1-6; 7 bases agree with TRBD1. Germline CDR1 and CDR2: MNHNY and SVGAGI (reference sequence). The trim removed 4 bases at V and 6 bases at J, leaving 6 bases unmatched. The CDR3 totals 15 residues. CDR3 sequence reads: CASSSEGAGNSPLHF. The CDR3 region has the DNA TGTGCCAGCAGTTCCGAGGGGGCAGGTAATTCACCCCTCCACTTT.

Notes on this clone: An end of the junction differs from the germline gene, which may be a read error. The gene calls are TRBV5-1 and TRBJ2-1; TRBD2 agrees at 7 bases. Looked up from germline, CDR1 is SGHRS and CDR2 is YFSETQ. The CDR3 length is 15 residues. CDR3 nucleotides: TGTGCCAGCAGCTACGCTTCCGGGACTACAAATGAGCAGTTCTTC. It translates to CASSYASGTTNEQFF.

The chain employs TRBV14 and TRBJ2-3; D possibly uses TRBD1 or TRBD2 (6 bases each). The CDR3 loop spans 16 amino acids. The germline V gene encodes CDR1 SGHDN and CDR2 FVKESK. Trimming cost V 0 bases and J 4 bases, with 14 bases left between them. Here the CDR3 reads CASSQDGGQGSDTQYF. The CDR3 DNA follows: TGTGCCAGCAGCCAAGATGGGGGGCAGGGCTCAGATACGCAGTATTTT.

The chain couples TRBV18 to TRBJ2-2; no definite D call. V lost 2 bases to trimming and J lost 8 bases, with 3 bases between them. CDR3 length: 11 residues. Germline CDR1 and CDR2: KGHSH and LQKENI. CDR3 sequence reads: CASSPVGELFF. The CDR3 DNA reads as TGTGCCAGCTCACCAGTGGGGGAGCTGTTTTTT. The complete variable domain, with remaining parts taken from reference TRBV18 and TRBJ2-2, reads NAGVMQNPRHLVRRRGQEARLRCSPMKGHSHVYWYRQLPEEGLKFMVYLQKENIIDESGMPKERFSAEFPKEGPSILRIQQVVRGDSAAYFCASSPVGELFFGEGSRLTVL.

The chain couples TRBV9 to TRBJ1-1; possible D gene TRBD1, 5 bases. The CDR3 is 13 residues long. Deletions cut 1 base from V and 8 bases from J, with 12 bases between. Germline V CDR1 and CDR2: SGDLS, YYNGEE. The CDR3 DNA reads TGTGCCAGCAGCGTAAGGGGTATGGGCGAAGCTTTCTTT. Its protein is CASSVRGMGEAFF.

The J gene is TRBJ1-2, the V gene TRBV4-1; 7 nucleotides agree with TRBD1. The germline CDR1 and CDR2 sequences are MGHRA and YSYEKL. The V segment lost 4 bases and the J segment 7 bases; nucleotides outside the gene matches: 6. The CDR3 sequence is 13 residues long. CDR3 DNA: TGCGCCAGCAGCCGAGACAGGGTGGCTGGCTACACCTTC. Translating gives CASSRDRVAGYTF.

This rearrangement joins TRBV7-9 to TRBJ2-2, with TRBD2 identical over 7 bases. The CDR3 length is 14 residues. The germline V gene has CDR1 SEHNR and CDR2 FQNEAQ (reference sequence). V dropped 9 bases and J dropped 3; count of bases not matched to a gene: 7. CDR3 sequence reads: CASTLRGDTGELFF. The CDR3 DNA sequence: TGTGCCAGTACCCTTCGGGGGGACACCGGGGAGCTGTTTTTT.

The chain couples TRBV7-2 to TRBJ2-1; 16 bases map to TRBD2. Trimming took 5 bases from V and 10 from J; bases not matched to a gene: 14. Germline values: CDR1 SGHTA, CDR2 FQGNSA. This CDR3 has 18 residues. Written as DNA, the CDR3 is TGTGCCAGCAGCGTTTTGGTGGGACTAGCGGGAGGGTCAAGGGAGCAGTTCTTC. It encodes CASSVLVGLAGGSREQFF.

This clone appeared a few times. V usage is TRBV5-1 and J usage is TRBJ1-6; 11 nucleotides line up with TRBD1. Germline CDR1 and CDR2: SGHRS and YFSETQ. This CDR3 is built from 15 residues. V dropped 3 bases and J dropped 10; count of bases not matched to a gene: 6. This CDR3 reads CASSSGQGVYSPLHF. In DNA, the CDR3 is TGCGCCAGCAGCTCGGGACAGGGGGTATACTCACCCCTCCACTTT.

In nucleotides, the CDR3 is TGTGCCAGCGGAATGGGACAGGGAAACAATGAGCAGTTCTTC. It is translated as CASGMGQGNNEQFF. The genes are TRBV9 and TRBJ2-1; 9 bases align to TRBD1. Germline V gives CDR1 SGDLS, CDR2 YYNGEE. The junction had 7 bases not matched to a gene; V was cut back by 7 bases and J by 5 bases. The CDR3 sequence is 14 residues long.